The rows below give T cell receptor beta chains drawn from one sample of a study of spatial heterogeneity in lung cancer. MiXCR, applied by TCRdb to the 5' RACE reads, yields one record per CDR3 protein. Among tens of thousands of distinct CDR3 sequences, around 12% were seen once, and the ten largest hold 4.6%. This specimen was PBMCs, taken at surgery. The receptors here all came from a male donor with early-stage non-small cell lung cancer. Both conserved end residues are part of each CDR3. D genes are given only for firm matches. Clone sizes are given selectively: once, few, many, or a class where the clone is expanded.

j_call v_call d_call clone_size cdr3_aa cdr3_nt
TRBJ2-3 TRBV6-5 . few CASSTMYADTQYF TGTGCCAGCAGTACTATGTACGCCGATACGCAGTATTTT
TRBJ1-1 TRBV29-1 TRBD1 many CSVPGGSLNTEAFF TGCAGCGTCCCAGGGGGGAGCTTGAACACTGAAGCTTTCTTT
TRBJ1-1 TRBV27 . many CASSLFGGRYTEAFF TGTGCCAGCAGTTTATTTGGAGGGCGGTACACTGAAGCTTTCTTT
TRBJ2-5 TRBV5-1 TRBD1 . CASSLAGTGRETQYF TGCGCCAGCAGCTTGGCCGGGACAGGGAGAGAGACCCAGTACTTC
TRBJ2-2 TRBV9 TRBD2 . CASTRGGTVNTGELFF TGTGCCAGCACCCGCGGGGGGACGGTGAACACCGGGGAGCTGTTTTTT
TRBJ2-3 TRBV5-6 . few CASSRSVSTDTQYF TGTGCCAGCAGCAGGAGCGTAAGCACAGATACGCAGTATTTT
TRBJ2-5 TRBV20-1 TRBD2 few CSAIVGHLAGFQETQYF TGCAGTGCGATCGTAGGGCATCTAGCGGGGTTCCAAGAGACCCAGTACTTC
TRBJ2-3 TRBV7-9 . . CAGSYTDTQYF TGTGCCGGGTCCTACACAGATACGCAGTATTTT
TRBJ2-1 TRBV7-3 . . CASSLEGGNEQFF TGTGCCAGCAGCTTAGAGGGAGGCAATGAGCAGTTCTTC
TRBJ1-5 TRBV3-1 . few CASSPPERLWSNQPQHF TGTGCCAGCAGCCCCCCCGAGAGATTATGGAGCAATCAGCCCCAGCATTTT
TRBJ1-5 TRBV19 . . CASSPRTALGNQPQHF TGTGCCAGTAGTCCCCGGACAGCCCTGGGCAATCAGCCCCAGCATTTT
TRBJ1-5 TRBV30 . few CAWSATTGNQPQHF TGTGCCTGGAGTGCTACAACGGGCAATCAGCCCCAGCATTTT
TRBJ2-6 TRBV5-1 . . CASSLSPGAGANVLTF TGCGCCAGCAGCTTGTCCCCAGGGGCTGGGGCCAACGTCCTGACTTTC
TRBJ2-5 TRBV3-1 . . CASSQEALPSF TGTGCCAGCAGCCAAGAGGCTCTCCCCTCCTTC
TRBJ2-5 TRBV2 TRBD2 few CASSVLFSGAQETQYF TGTGCCAGCAGTGTCCTCTTTAGCGGGGCTCAAGAGACCCAGTACTTC
TRBJ2-1 TRBV24-1 TRBD2 . CATSDETSGVLGEQFF TGTGCCACCAGTGATGAGACTAGCGGGGTCTTGGGGGAGCAGTTCTTC
TRBJ2-7 TRBV10-3 TRBD2 few CAISGGEGQDEQYF TGTGCCATCAGTGGGGGGGAGGGCCAGGACGAGCAGTACTTC
TRBJ1-1 TRBV30 . many CAWSERGGWNTEAFF TGTGCCTGGAGTGAAAGAGGGGGGTGGAACACTGAAGCTTTCTTT
TRBJ1-4 TRBV5-1 . . CASSLTVARGRNEKLFF TGCGCCAGCAGCTTGACCGTAGCCCGAGGAAGAAATGAAAAACTGTTTTTT
TRBJ2-1 TRBV4-1 TRBD2 . CASSLRRAGAGEQFF TGCGCCAGCAGTCTGAGGCGAGCGGGGGCGGGTGAGCAGTTCTTC
TRBJ2-3 TRBV29-1 . . CSVDPTDTQYF TGCAGCGTTGACCCCACAGATACGCAGTATTTT
TRBJ1-4 TRBV30 . . CAWSVQGATNEKLFF TGTGCCTGGAGTGTACAGGGAGCAACTAATGAAAAACTGTTTTTT
TRBJ2-1 TRBV7-3 TRBD2 . CASSPGLAYNEQFF TGTGCCAGCAGCCCCGGACTAGCCTACAATGAGCAGTTCTTC
TRBJ1-3 TRBV29-1 . many CSVGGAGNTIYF TGCAGCGTTGGCGGGGCTGGAAACACCATATATTTT
TRBJ1-1 TRBV2 . few CASSTWGGTGALNTEAFF TGTGCCAGCAGTACTTGGGGGGGAACGGGGGCCCTGAACACTGAAGCTTTCTTT
TRBJ1-1 TRBV30 . few CAWSSPWDTEAFF TGTGCCTGGAGTTCCCCCTGGGACACTGAAGCTTTCTTT
TRBJ1-1 TRBV5-6 . . CASSLKYTEAFF TGTGCCAGCAGCTTAAAGTACACTGAAGCTTTCTTT
TRBJ1-2 TRBV29-1 . few CSVVSRDKGYTF TGCAGCGTTGTGAGTCGGGACAAGGGCTACACCTTC
TRBJ2-6 TRBV29-1 . . CSVVIRGHDSGANVLTF TGCAGCGTTGTAATCCGGGGCCATGACTCTGGGGCCAACGTCCTGACTTTC
TRBJ1-1 TRBV19 TRBD1 . CASSLSDRDTEAFF TGTGCCAGTAGTCTCTCAGACAGGGACACTGAAGCTTTCTTT
TRBJ2-3 TRBV29-1 TRBD2 . CSEAGGITDTQYF TGCAGCGAAGCGGGAGGGATCACAGATACGCAGTATTTT
TRBJ1-2 TRBV12-3/TRBV12-4 . . CASSLAVGGYGYTF TGTGCCAGCAGTTTAGCGGTGGGAGGCTATGGCTACACCTTC
TRBJ2-5 TRBV12-3/TRBV12-4 TRBD2 few CAGLGLAGDQETQYF TGTGCCGGCCTAGGACTAGCGGGAGACCAAGAGACCCAGTACTTC
TRBJ2-7 TRBV29-1 . many CSVEDPGEQYF TGCAGCGTTGAAGACCCGGGCGAGCAGTACTTC
TRBJ2-5 TRBV15 TRBD2 . CATREAGGRQETQYF TGTGCCACCAGGGAAGCGGGGGGGCGGCAAGAGACCCAGTACTTC
TRBJ1-1 TRBV7-8 TRBD1 . CASSWGTGTVNTEAFF TGTGCCAGCAGCTGGGGCACCGGGACAGTTAACACTGAAGCTTTCTTT
TRBJ1-6 TRBV12-3/TRBV12-4 . many CASSWQGSPLHF TGTGCCAGCAGTTGGCAGGGCTCACCCCTCCACTTT
TRBJ2-7 TRBV27 TRBD1 few CASSLSAQGNNEQYF TGTGCCAGCAGTTTATCGGCACAGGGGAACAACGAGCAGTACTTC
TRBJ1-2 TRBV19 . few CATYEERANYGYTF TGTGCCACGTACGAGGAACGAGCTAACTATGGCTACACCTTC
TRBJ1-5 TRBV7-2 . many CASSNSNQPQHF TGTGCCAGCAGCAATAGCAATCAGCCCCAGCATTTT
TRBJ2-3 TRBV7-9 . . CASSPLSRTDTQYF TGTGCCAGCAGCCCCTTGAGCCGCACAGATACGCAGTATTTT
TRBJ1-5 TRBV2 . few CASRSQGYSNQPQHF TGTGCCAGCAGATCACAGGGATATAGCAATCAGCCCCAGCATTTT
TRBJ2-1 TRBV9 . many CASSVREGANNEQFF TGTGCCAGCAGCGTACGAGAGGGCGCCAACAATGAGCAGTTCTTC
TRBJ2-6 TRBV12-3/TRBV12-4 . . CASTTDESGANVLTF TGTGCCAGCACGACAGATGAATCTGGGGCCAACGTCCTGACTTTC
TRBJ2-7 TRBV6-2/TRBV6-3 . few CASSFIEGPGEQYF TGTGCCAGCAGCTTTATCGAGGGACCTGGCGAGCAGTACTTC
TRBJ1-2 TRBV6-5 TRBD1 many CASSYGTGGYGYTF TGTGCCAGCAGTTACGGGACAGGGGGGTATGGCTACACCTTC
TRBJ2-2 TRBV15 TRBD2 few CATHAGVTGELFF TGTGCCACCCACGCGGGAGTCACCGGGGAGCTGTTTTTT
TRBJ1-2 TRBV10-3 . few CATTKGSYGYTF TGTGCCACCACCAAAGGGAGCTATGGCTACACCTTC
TRBJ1-5 TRBV12-3/TRBV12-4 . many CASTQGGGQPQHF TGTGCCAGCACCCAGGGAGGGGGTCAGCCCCAGCATTTT
TRBJ2-7 TRBV11-1 TRBD1 . CASSLDRAQDEQYF TGTGCCAGCAGTTTGGACAGGGCGCAGGACGAGCAGTACTTC
TRBJ2-7 TRBV4-1 . . CASSLPGQASYEQYF TGCGCCAGCAGCCTACCGGGACAAGCCTCCTACGAGCAGTACTTC